The 14 T cell receptor beta chains below were found in one sample sequenced in a study of blood T cell repertoires in COVID-19. Assay used: immunoSEQ multiplex PCR; TCRdb lists only in-frame clones, some missing. This table holds about 200,000 clones, over 80% found once. Material for sequencing was peripheral blood. These receptors were obtained from a man in his sixties with COVID-19, enrolled during active disease.

J is TRBJ1-4 and V is TRBV4-1; D not certain. Germline V gene sequence: CDR1 MGHRA, CDR2 YSYEKL. This CDR3 region has 12 residues. V lost 1 base, J lost 11 bases, and 8 bases lay in between. The CDR3, as DNA: TGCGCCAGCAGCCAAGGTGCGGGTAAACTGTTTTTT. Its protein product is CASSQGAGKLFF.

V is TRBV2 and J is TRBJ1-1; D gene ambiguous. Germline assignment: CDR1 SNHLY and CDR2 FYNNEI. The V gene lost 8 bases and the J gene lost 1 base, with 14 bases spanning the gap. CDR3 size: 14 residues. The CDR3 nucleotides are TGTGCCAGCGGAGGAACAGCCCAGAACACTGAAGCTTTCTTT. This gives the protein CASGGTAQNTEAFF.

V usage is TRBV2 and J usage is TRBJ1-1, with D possibly TRBD1 on 6 matching bases. The CDR3 sequence is 14 residues long. Germline CDR1 is SNHLY and CDR2 is FYNNEI. V shed 5 bases and J shed 3 bases, with 13 bases lying between them. The CDR3 bases are TGTGCCAGCAGTCGAACTCAGGGGTACACTGAAGCTTTCTTT. Translated, it gives CASSRTQGYTEAFF.

The chain carries TRBV19 and TRBJ1-5; perhaps TRBD1 as D (5 bases). The germline V gene has CDR1 LNHDA and CDR2 SQIVND (reference sequence). This CDR3 has 17 residues. The ends were cut back, 2 bases at V and 4 bases at J, with 18 bases in the middle. The CDR3 DNA sequence: TGTGCCAGTAGTATATATGGGCGCCTAGGGGCAAATCAGCCCCAGCATTTT. Translating gives CASSIYGRLGANQPQHF.

The V call is TRBV7-8, the J call TRBJ2-3, with 8 nucleotides matching TRBD2. The CDR3 runs 16 residues. Germline V gene lookup returns CDR1 SGHVS and CDR2 FQNEAQ. The J segment lost 0 bases and the V segment lost 1 base, leaving 3 bases of the junction unmatched. The CDR3 region has the DNA TGTGCCAGCAGCTTAGAAGCGGGGGACAGCACAGATACGCAGTATTTT. It is translated as CASSLEAGDSTDTQYF.

The chain is built from TRBV7-9 and TRBJ2-2; 7 nucleotides align to TRBD1. The CDR3 runs to 16 residues. V dropped 7 bases and J dropped 5; count of bases not matched to a gene: 13. Germline V lookup: CDR1 SEHNR, CDR2 FQNEAQ (reference sequence). CDR3 residues: CASNSAWQGVTGELFF. DNA for the CDR3: TGTGCCAGCAACTCAGCGTGGCAGGGGGTAACCGGGGAGCTGTTTTTT.

The chain combines TRBV6-1 with TRBJ1-5; TRBD1 is a possible D gene (5 bases). CDR3 length equals 14 residues. Between the trimmed V and J ends, which lost 2 bases and 6 bases, there was a span of 11 bases. The germline V gene has CDR1 MNHNS and CDR2 SASEGT. The CDR3 sequence is CASSESGLPQPQHF. The CDR3 nucleotides read TGTGCCAGCAGTGAATCAGGGCTCCCTCAGCCCCAGCATTTT.

For this clone: Other DNA sequences in this specimen translate into the identical CDR3. The CDR3 nucleotides are TGTGCCAGCAGCTTGAGGGCTAATGAAAAACTGTTTTTT. Translating gives CASSLRANEKLFF. The chain uses TRBV7-9 and TRBJ1-4; no definite D call. The V gene lost 3 bases and the J gene lost 3 bases, with 5 bases spanning the gap. Germline V gene sequence: CDR1 SEHNR, CDR2 FQNEAQ (reference sequence). The length of the CDR3 is 13 residues. Full variable domain (missing parts from reference TRBV7-9 and TRBJ1-4): DTGVSQNPRHKITKRGQNVTFRCDPISEHNRLYWYRQTLGQGPEFLTYFQNEAQLEKSRLLSDRFSAERPKGSFSTLEIQRTEQGDSAMYLCASSLRANEKLFFGSGTQLSVL.

V gene TRBV6-5 combines with J gene TRBJ2-1; perhaps TRBD2 as D (5 bases). Germline CDR1 and CDR2: MNHEY and SVGAGI. With 2 bases removed from V and 3 bases from J, the gap between germline ends came to 8 bases. This CDR3 contains 14 residues. DNA for the CDR3: TGTGCCAGCAGTTACGGTCGGGACTACAATGAGCAGTTCTTC. It encodes CASSYGRDYNEQFF.

This sequence joins TRBV7-8 and TRBJ1-1; 7 bases agree with TRBD1. The length of the CDR3 is 14 residues. V lost 2 bases to trimming and J lost 1 base; unmatched junction nucleotides: 1. Per the germline V gene, CDR1 is SGHVS and CDR2 is FQNEAQ. CDR3 sequence reads: CASSLSGGNTEAFF. DNA for the CDR3: TGTGCCAGCAGCTTATCAGGGGGGAACACTGAAGCTTTCTTT.

The chain joins TRBV7-9 to TRBJ2-7; 8 positions match TRBD1. This CDR3 has 15 residues. The germline V gene has CDR1 SEHNR and CDR2 FQNEAQ (reference sequence). The V and J ends lost 5 bases and 0 bases, in that order; junction bases with no gene match: 6. This CDR3 is CASSTDRGPSYEQYF. The CDR3 DNA sequence: TGTGCCAGCAGCACTGACAGGGGTCCCTCCTACGAGCAGTACTTC.

The chain employs TRBV27 and TRBJ2-7, with a tentative D call TRBD2 (5 bases). The germline V gene encodes CDR1 MNHEY and CDR2 SMNVEV (reference sequence). Trimming removed 4 bases at V and 4 bases at J, with 14 bases between. This CDR3 is 14 amino acids long. The CDR3 spells CASSYRTFPYEQYF. CDR3 DNA sequence: TGTGCCAGCAGTTATCGGACTTTCCCTTACGAGCAGTACTTC.

The rearrangement links TRBV19 to TRBJ2-1; 9 bases agree with TRBD1. The V gene end was trimmed by 5 bases and the J gene end by 6 bases; junction bases not matched to a gene: 5. The length of the CDR3 is 14 residues. The germline V gene encodes CDR1 LNHDA and CDR2 SQIVND (reference sequence). Here the CDR3 DNA reads TGTGCCAGTAGTGCACAGGGGGCTTTCAATGAGCAGTTCTTC. It codes for CASSAQGAFNEQFF.

This clone came up once. The gene calls are TRBV9 and TRBJ1-1; D is unclear. The germline V gene encodes CDR1 SGDLS and CDR2 YYNGEE. This CDR3 is built from 14 residues. The ends were cut back, 0 bases at V and 1 base at J, with 7 bases in the middle. As DNA, the CDR3 is TGTGCCAGCAGCGTAGATCTTAGGAACACTGAAGCTTTCTTT. It is translated as CASSVDLRNTEAFF.